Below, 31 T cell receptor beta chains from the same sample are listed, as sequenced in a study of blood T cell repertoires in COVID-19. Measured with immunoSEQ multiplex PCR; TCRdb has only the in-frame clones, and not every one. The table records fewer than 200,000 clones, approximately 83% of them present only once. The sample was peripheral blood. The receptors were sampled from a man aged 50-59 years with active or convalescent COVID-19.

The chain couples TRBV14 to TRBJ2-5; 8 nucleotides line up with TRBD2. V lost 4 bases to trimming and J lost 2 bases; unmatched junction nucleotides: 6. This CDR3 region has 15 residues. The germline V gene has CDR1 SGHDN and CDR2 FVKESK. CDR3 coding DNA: TGTGCCAGCAGCCGATTTAGCGGGATTCAAGAGACCCAGTACTTC. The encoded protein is CASSRFSGIQETQYF.

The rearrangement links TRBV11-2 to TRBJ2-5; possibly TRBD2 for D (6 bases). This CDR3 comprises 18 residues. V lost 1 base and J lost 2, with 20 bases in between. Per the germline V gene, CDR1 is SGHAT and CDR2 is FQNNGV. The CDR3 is CASSLAWGGAISQETQYF. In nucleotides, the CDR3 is TGTGCCAGCAGCTTAGCGTGGGGAGGTGCGATTTCGCAAGAGACCCAGTACTTC.

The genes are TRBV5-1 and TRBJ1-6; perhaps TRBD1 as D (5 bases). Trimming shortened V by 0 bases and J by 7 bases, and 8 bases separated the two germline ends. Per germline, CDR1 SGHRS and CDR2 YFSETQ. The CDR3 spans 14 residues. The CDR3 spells CASSLAGLNSPLHF. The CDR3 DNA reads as TGCGCCAGCAGCTTGGCAGGGCTCAATTCACCCCTCCACTTT.

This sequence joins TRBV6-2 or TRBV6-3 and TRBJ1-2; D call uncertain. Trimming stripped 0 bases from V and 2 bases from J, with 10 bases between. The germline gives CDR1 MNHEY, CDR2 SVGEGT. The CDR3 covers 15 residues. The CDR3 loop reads CASSYSPGQNYGYTF. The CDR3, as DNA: TGTGCCAGCAGTTACTCGCCGGGTCAGAACTATGGCTACACCTTC.

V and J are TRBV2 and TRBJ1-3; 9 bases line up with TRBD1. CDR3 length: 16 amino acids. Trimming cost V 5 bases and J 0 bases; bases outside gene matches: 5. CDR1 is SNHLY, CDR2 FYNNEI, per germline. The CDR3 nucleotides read TGTGCCAGCAGTTGGGGACAGGGCAGCTCTGGAAACACCATATATTTT. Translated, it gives CASSWGQGSSGNTIYF.

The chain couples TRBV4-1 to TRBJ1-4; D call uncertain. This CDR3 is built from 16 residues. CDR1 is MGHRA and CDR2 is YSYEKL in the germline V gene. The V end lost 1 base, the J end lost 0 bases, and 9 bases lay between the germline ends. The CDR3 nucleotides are TGCGCCAGCAGCCAAGGCCTAGGAGCAACTAATGAAAAACTGTTTTTT. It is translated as CASSQGLGATNEKLFF.

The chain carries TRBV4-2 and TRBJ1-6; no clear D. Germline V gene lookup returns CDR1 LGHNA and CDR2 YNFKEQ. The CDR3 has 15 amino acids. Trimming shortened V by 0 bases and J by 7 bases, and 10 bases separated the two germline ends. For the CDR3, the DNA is TGTGCCAGCAGCCAAGAAAGGCAGGAAAATTCACCCCTCCACTTT. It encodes CASSQERQENSPLHF.

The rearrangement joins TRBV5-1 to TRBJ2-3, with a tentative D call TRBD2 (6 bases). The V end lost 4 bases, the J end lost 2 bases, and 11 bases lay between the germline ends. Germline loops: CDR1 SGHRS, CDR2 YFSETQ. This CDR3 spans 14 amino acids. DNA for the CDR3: TGCGCCAGCAGCCCTCTAGCGACCACAGATACGCAGTATTTT. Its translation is CASSPLATTDTQYF.

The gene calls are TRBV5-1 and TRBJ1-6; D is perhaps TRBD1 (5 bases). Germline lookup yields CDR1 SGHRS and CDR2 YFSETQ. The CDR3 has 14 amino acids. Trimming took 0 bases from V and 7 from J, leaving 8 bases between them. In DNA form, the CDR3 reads TGCGCCAGCAGCTTGGAGGGGAAGAATTCACCCCTCCACTTT. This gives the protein CASSLEGKNSPLHF.

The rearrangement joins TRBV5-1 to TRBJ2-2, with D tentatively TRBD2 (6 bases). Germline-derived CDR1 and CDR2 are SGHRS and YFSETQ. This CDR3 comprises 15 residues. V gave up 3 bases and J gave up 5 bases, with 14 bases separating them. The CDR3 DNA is TGCGCCAGCAGCTCGGCGGGGTATGAGACCGGGGAGCTGTTTTTT. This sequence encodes CASSSAGYETGELFF.

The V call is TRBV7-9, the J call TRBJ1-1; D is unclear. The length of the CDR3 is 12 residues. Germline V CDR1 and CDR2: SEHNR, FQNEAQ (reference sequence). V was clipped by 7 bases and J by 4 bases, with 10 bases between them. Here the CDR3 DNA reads TGTGCCAGCATCCCCTACGCCACTGAAGCTTTCTTT. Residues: CASIPYATEAFF.

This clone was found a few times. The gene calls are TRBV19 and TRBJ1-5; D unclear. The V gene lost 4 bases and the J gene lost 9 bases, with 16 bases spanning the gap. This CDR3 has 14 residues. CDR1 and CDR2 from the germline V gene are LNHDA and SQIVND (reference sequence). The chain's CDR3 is CASSSSGVGTPQHF. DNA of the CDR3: TGTGCCAGTAGTAGTTCAGGCGTAGGTACGCCCCAGCATTTT.

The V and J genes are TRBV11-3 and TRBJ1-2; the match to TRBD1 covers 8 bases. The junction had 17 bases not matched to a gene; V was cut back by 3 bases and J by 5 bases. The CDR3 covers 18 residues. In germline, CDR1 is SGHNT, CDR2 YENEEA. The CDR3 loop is CASSFQPGDRPESYGYTF. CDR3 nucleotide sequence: TGTGCCAGCAGCTTTCAGCCCGGGGACAGGCCAGAGTCTTATGGCTACACCTTC. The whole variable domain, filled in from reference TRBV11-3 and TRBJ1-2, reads EAGVVQSPRYKIIEKKQPVAFWCNPISGHNTLYWYLQNLGQGPELLIRYENEEAVDDSQLPKDRFSAERLKGVDSTLKIQPAELGDSAVYLCASSFQPGDRPESYGYTFGSGTRLTVV.

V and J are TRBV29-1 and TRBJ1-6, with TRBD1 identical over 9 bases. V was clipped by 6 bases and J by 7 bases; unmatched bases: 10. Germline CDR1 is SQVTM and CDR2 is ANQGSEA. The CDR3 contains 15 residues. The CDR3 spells CSVLTSGTGNSPLHF. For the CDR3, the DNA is TGCAGCGTCCTCACTTCCGGGACAGGGAATTCACCCCTCCACTTT. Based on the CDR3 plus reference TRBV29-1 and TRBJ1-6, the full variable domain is SAVISQKPSRDICQRGTSLTIQCQVDSQVTMMFWYRQQPGQSLTLIATANQGSEATYESGFVIDKFPISRPNLTFSTLTVSNMSPEDSSIYLCSVLTSGTGNSPLHFGNGTRLTVT.

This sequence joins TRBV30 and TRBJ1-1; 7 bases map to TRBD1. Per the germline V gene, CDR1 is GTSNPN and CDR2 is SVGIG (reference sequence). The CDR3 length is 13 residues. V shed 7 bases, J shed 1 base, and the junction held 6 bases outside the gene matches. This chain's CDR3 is CASNRDRNTEAFF. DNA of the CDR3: TGTGCCTCCAACCGGGACAGGAACACTGAAGCTTTCTTT.

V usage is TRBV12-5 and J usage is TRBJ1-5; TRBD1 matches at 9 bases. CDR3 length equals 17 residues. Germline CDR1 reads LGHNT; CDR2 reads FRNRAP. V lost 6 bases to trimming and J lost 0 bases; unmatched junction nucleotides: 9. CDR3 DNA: TGTGCTAGTGGCCTCCGGGACAGGGTATATAGCAATCAGCCCCAGCATTTT. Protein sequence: CASGLRDRVYSNQPQHF.

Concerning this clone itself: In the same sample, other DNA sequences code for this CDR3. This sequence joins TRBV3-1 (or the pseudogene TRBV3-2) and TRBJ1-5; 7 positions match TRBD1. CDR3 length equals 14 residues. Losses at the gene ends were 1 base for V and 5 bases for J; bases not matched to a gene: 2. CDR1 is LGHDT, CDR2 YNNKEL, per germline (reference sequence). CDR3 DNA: TGTGCCAGCAGCCAAGGACAGGGCTATCAGCCCCAGCATTTT. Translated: CASSQGQGYQPQHF.

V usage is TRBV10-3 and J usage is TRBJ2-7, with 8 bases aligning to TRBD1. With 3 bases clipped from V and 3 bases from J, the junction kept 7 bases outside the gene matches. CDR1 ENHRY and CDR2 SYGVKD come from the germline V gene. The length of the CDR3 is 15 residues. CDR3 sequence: CAISEARDRGYEQYF. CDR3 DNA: TGTGCCATCAGTGAAGCGAGAGACAGGGGCTACGAGCAGTACTTC.

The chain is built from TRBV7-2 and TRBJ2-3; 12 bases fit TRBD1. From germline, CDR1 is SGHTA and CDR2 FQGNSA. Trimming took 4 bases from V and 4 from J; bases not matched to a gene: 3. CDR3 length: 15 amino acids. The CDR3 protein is CASSWDRGPADTQYF. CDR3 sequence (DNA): TGTGCCAGCAGCTGGGACAGGGGGCCTGCAGATACGCAGTATTTT.

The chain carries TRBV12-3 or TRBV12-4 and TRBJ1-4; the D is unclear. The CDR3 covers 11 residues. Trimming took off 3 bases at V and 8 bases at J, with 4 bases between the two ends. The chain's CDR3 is CASSFREKLFF. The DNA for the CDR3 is TGTGCCAGCAGTTTCAGGGAAAAACTGTTTTTT.

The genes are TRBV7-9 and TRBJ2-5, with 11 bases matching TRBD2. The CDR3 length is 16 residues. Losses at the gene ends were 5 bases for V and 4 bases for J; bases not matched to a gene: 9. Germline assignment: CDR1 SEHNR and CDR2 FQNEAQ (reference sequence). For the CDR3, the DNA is TGTGCCAGCAGCCGAAATAGCGGGGGGGCTCGAGAGACCCAGTACTTC. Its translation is CASSRNSGGARETQYF. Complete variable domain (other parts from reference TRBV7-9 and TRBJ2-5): DTGVSQNPRHKITKRGQNVTFRCDPISEHNRLYWYRQTLGQGPEFLTYFQNEAQLEKSRLLSDRFSAERPKGSFSTLEIQRTEQGDSAMYLCASSRNSGGARETQYFGPGTRLLVL.

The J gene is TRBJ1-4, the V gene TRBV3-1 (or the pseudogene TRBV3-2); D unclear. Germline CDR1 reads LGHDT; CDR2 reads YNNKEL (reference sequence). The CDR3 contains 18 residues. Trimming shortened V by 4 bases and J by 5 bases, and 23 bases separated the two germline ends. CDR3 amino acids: CASSPLYTAGKRNEKLFF. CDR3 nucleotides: TGTGCCAGCAGCCCCCTCTATACCGCGGGCAAAAGGAATGAAAAACTGTTTTTT.

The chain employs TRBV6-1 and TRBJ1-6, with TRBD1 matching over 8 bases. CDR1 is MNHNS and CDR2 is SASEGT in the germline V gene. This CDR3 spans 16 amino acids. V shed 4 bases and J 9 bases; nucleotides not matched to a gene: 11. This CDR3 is CASSVGDRTGGSPLHF. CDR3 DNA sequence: TGTGCCAGCAGTGTGGGGGACAGGACGGGTGGTTCACCCCTCCACTTT.

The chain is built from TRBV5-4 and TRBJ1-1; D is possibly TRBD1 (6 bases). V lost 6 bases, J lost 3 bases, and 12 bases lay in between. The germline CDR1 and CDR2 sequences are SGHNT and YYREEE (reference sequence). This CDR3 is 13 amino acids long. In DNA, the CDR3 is TGTGCCAGCACGACCGGACAGCACACTGAAGCTTTCTTT. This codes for CASTTGQHTEAFF.

As DNA, the CDR3 is TGTGCCAGCACCGGGCCCTTCCAGGGATCTGGCTACACCTTC. This gives the protein CASTGPFQGSGYTF. This rearrangement joins TRBV6-5 to TRBJ1-2; a weak D match, TRBD1 (5 bases). The CDR3 is 14 amino acids. Trimming stripped 7 bases from V and 7 bases from J, with 19 bases between. Germline loops: CDR1 MNHEY, CDR2 SVGAGI.

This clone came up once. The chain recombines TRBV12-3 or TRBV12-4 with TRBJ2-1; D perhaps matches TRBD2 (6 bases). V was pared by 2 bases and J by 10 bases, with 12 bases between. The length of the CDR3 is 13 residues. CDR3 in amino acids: CASSLRGGPEQFF. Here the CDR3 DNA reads TGTGCCAGCAGTTTACGGGGAGGCCCCGAGCAGTTCTTC.

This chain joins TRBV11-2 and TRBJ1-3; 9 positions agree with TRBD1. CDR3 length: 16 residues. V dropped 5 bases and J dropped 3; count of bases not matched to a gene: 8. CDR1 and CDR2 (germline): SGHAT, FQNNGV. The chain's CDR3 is CASSRKTGGDGNTIYF. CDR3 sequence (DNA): TGTGCCAGCAGCCGGAAGACAGGGGGAGATGGAAACACCATATATTTT.

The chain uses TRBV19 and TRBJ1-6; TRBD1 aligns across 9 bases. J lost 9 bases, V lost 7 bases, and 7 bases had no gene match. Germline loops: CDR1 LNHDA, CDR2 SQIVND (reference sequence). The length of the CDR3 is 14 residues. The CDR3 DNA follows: TGTGCCAGTACCCCGGACAGGGGACGTTCACCCCTCCACTTT. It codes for CASTPDRGRSPLHF.

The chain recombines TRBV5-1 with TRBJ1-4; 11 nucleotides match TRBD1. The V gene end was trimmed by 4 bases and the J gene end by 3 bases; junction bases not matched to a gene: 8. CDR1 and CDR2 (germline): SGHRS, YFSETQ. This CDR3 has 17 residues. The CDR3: CASSLGQGALANEKLFF. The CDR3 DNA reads TGCGCCAGCAGCCTCGGACAGGGGGCGCTTGCTAATGAAAAACTGTTTTTT.

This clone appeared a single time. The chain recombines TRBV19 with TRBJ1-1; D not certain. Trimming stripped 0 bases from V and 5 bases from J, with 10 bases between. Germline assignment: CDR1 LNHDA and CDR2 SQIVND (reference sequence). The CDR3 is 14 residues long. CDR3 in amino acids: CASSIDPPRTEAFF. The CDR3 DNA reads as TGTGCCAGTAGTATAGATCCCCCGCGGACTGAAGCTTTCTTT.

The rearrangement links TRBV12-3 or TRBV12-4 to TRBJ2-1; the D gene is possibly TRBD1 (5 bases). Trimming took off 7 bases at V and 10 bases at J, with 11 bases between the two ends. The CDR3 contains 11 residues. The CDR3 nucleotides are TGTGCCAGCACCCAGTCAGGGGAGCAGTTCTTC. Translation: CASTQSGEQFF.